The 30 T cell receptor beta chains below all came from one sample that was sequenced in a study of follicular helper T cells after annual influenza vaccination. Time point indicated: 2015-2016 season, 7 days after influenza vaccination. TCRdb keeps only in-frame clones here, not all; method: immunoSEQ multiplex PCR. The table has 2,000 or so clones, 75% to 90% seen once; the top ten hold more than 2.5%. The sequencing used CXCR5+ CD38- circulating T follicular helper cells from blood, collected 7 days after influenza vaccination. Specified subset: circulating Tfh, non-naive CD4+CXCR5+PD-1+ (ICOS+CD38+ or ICOS-CD38-). All receptors come from an adult who received the influenza vaccine.

This clone has a single count. An end of the junction does not agree with germline; a read error may underlie this. The chain combines TRBV11-2 with TRBJ2-4; unclear D gene. The CDR3 is 13 residues long. In germline, CDR1 is SGHAT, CDR2 FQNNGV. This CDR3 is CASSVEWWDIQYF. The CDR3 DNA is TGTGCCAGCAGCGTAGAGTGGTGGGACATTCAGTACTTC.

The chain is built from TRBV11-1 and TRBJ2-1; D remains unclear. From germline, CDR1 is SGHAT and CDR2 FQDESV (reference sequence). The V end was cut by 1 base, the J end by 6 bases, with 7 bases between. CDR3 length: 13 amino acids. Here the CDR3 DNA reads TGTGCCAGCAGCTTAGTATGGGGCAATGAGCAGTTCTTC. Protein: CASSLVWGNEQFF. Filled out from reference TRBV11-1 and TRBJ2-1, the complete variable domain reads EAEVAQSPRYKITEKSQAVAFWCDPISGHATLYWYRQILGQGPELLVQFQDESVVDDSQLPKDRFSAERLKGVDSTLKIQPAELGDSAMYLCASSLVWGNEQFFGPGTRLTVL.

The J gene is TRBJ2-7, the V gene TRBV5-1; 8 bases align to TRBD1. Germline CDR1 and CDR2: SGHRS and YFSETQ. Losses at the gene ends were 4 bases for V and 1 base for J; bases not matched to a gene: 10. The CDR3 runs to 16 residues. Written as DNA, the CDR3 is TGCGCCAGCAGCACCTCCCGGGACAGGACTTCCTACGAGCAGTACGTC. This gives the protein CASSTSRDRTSYEQYV.

This chain connects TRBV2 to TRBJ1-5; D possibly corresponds to TRBD1 (6 bases). The germline gives CDR1 SNHLY, CDR2 FYNNEI. The CDR3 length is 15 residues. The V end was cut by 7 bases, the J end by 0 bases, with 13 bases between. CDR3 nucleotides: TGTGCCAGCACCCGAGAGGGGGGTAGCAATCAGCCCCAGCATTTT. The encoded protein is CASTREGGSNQPQHF.

The V call is TRBV7-2, the J call TRBJ1-4, with D hard to call. Per germline, CDR1 SGHTA and CDR2 FQGNSA. The CDR3 consists of 12 residues. The germline V and J ends were trimmed by 4 bases and 6 bases, with 6 bases remaining between them. The CDR3 reads CASSSRDEKLFF. The CDR3 coding sequence is TGTGCCAGCAGCTCTAGGGATGAAAAACTGTTTTTT.

The V and J genes are TRBV6-5 and TRBJ1-2; a weak D match, TRBD1 (5 bases). The V gene lost 7 bases and the J gene lost 8 bases, with 20 bases spanning the gap. CDR3 length: 14 amino acids. Germline CDR1 is MNHEY and CDR2 is SVGAGI. Here the CDR3 DNA reads TGTGCCAGCAAGGAGGACGTGGGACTGAGAGGCTACACCTTC. Translation: CASKEDVGLRGYTF.

This clone was observed a few times. The chain uses TRBV10-1 and TRBJ1-1; 7 bases are a match to TRBD1. The CDR3 sequence is 13 residues long. Trimming at V came to 9 bases and at J to 11 bases, leaving 15 bases not matched to a gene. Germline values: CDR1 WNHNN, CDR2 SYGVQD (reference sequence). CDR3: CARPNRDSSIAFF. The CDR3 DNA sequence: TGCGCCAGGCCCAACCGGGACAGTTCCATCGCTTTCTTT.

The genes are TRBV6-1 and TRBJ1-3, with 8 bases identical to TRBD1. V gave up 6 bases and J gave up 2 bases; unmatched junction bases: 6. This CDR3 is built from 15 residues. Germline V lookup: CDR1 MNHNS, CDR2 SASEGT. The CDR3: CASSLGQGAGNTIYF. The DNA of the CDR3 is TGTGCCAGCAGCCTCGGACAGGGCGCTGGAAACACCATATATTTT.

CDR3 sequence reads: CAISEYGTSGTYEQYF. The DNA of the CDR3 is TGTGCCATCAGTGAGTATGGGACTAGCGGAACTTACGAGCAGTACTTC. This chain uses TRBV10-3 with TRBJ2-7, with 11 bases that match TRBD2. Germline-derived CDR1 and CDR2 are ENHRY and SYGVKD. Trimming removed 1 base from V and 4 bases from J; junction bases left unmatched: 6. The CDR3 has 16 amino acids.

The CDR3 protein is CASSKCGFLWGNRTEAFF. Written as DNA, the CDR3 is TGTGCCAGCAGCAAATGTGGTTTCCTATGGGGTAACAGGACTGAAGCTTTCTTT. This sequence joins TRBV21-1 and TRBJ1-1; TRBD1 was called by the table and not checked on the DNA. TRBV21-1 is classified as a pseudogene. This CDR3 contains 18 residues.

The chain recombines TRBV6-6 with TRBJ1-5; maybe TRBD1 (5 bases). Germline-derived CDR1 and CDR2 are MNHNY and SVGAGI (reference sequence). The CDR3 loop spans 15 amino acids. The V end lost 5 bases, the J end lost 6 bases, and 17 bases lay between the germline ends. The CDR3 spells CASSDHDRKGQPQHF. The CDR3 nucleotides are TGTGCCAGCAGTGACCACGACAGAAAAGGTCAGCCCCAGCATTTT.

This sequence joins TRBV19 and TRBJ2-5, with 10 bases fitting TRBD2. The CDR3 has 14 amino acids. With V trimmed by 8 bases and J by 7 bases, 10 bases remained unmatched. Germline V lookup: CDR1 LNHDA, CDR2 SQIVND (reference sequence). CDR3 region: CASSAGGGTWTQYF. The CDR3 DNA sequence: TGTGCCAGTTCAGCGGGAGGGGGGACATGGACCCAGTACTTC.

CDR3 nucleotide sequence: TGTGCCACCAGCAGAGGGGGGGAACGACTATACAATGAGCAGTTCTTC. Translation gives CATSRGGERLYNEQFF. The chain has TRBV15 and TRBJ2-1; TRBD2 is a possible D gene (6 bases). Germline V gene data show CDR1 as LNHNV and CDR2 as YYDKDF (reference sequence). The V end lost 1 base, the J end lost 4 bases, and 14 bases lay between the germline ends. The CDR3 has 16 residues.

The V gene is TRBV5-4, the J gene TRBJ2-3; 9 bases match TRBD1. The CDR3 has 15 residues. From germline, CDR1 is SGHNT and CDR2 YYREEE (reference sequence). V was pared by 6 bases and J by 5 bases, with 10 bases of the junction left unmatched. CDR3 sequence reads: CASTQQGAGKDTQYF. The CDR3 bases are TGTGCCAGCACCCAACAGGGGGCTGGCAAAGATACGCAGTATTTT. The entire variable domain, with the rest obtained from reference TRBV5-4 and TRBJ2-3, is as follows: ETGVTQSPTHLIKTRGQQVTLRCSSQSGHNTVSWYQQALGQGPQFIFQYYREEENGRGNFPPRFSGLQFPNYSSELNVNALELDDSALYLCASTQQGAGKDTQYFGPGTRLTVL.

The chain is built from TRBV7-9 and TRBJ2-7; 8 bases map to TRBD1. The CDR3 consists of 14 residues. After removal of 3 bases from V and 5 bases from J, the junction contained 6 bases not matched to a gene. Germline loops: CDR1 SEHNR, CDR2 FQNEAQ (reference sequence). The CDR3 sequence is CASSFGQGVNEQYF. The DNA for the CDR3 is TGTGCCAGCAGCTTTGGACAGGGAGTCAACGAGCAGTACTTC.

This clone is a singleton in its sample. V is TRBV28 and J is TRBJ2-3; tentatively, D is TRBD2 (7 bases). The CDR3 loop spans 16 amino acids. Germline values: CDR1 MDHEN, CDR2 SYDVKM. Trimming shortened V by 7 bases and J by 6 bases, and 23 bases separated the two germline ends. The CDR3, as DNA: TGTGCCAGCACTCCGACCAGGGGAGGGAACGGGGATACGCAGTATTTT. Amino acid sequence: CASTPTRGGNGDTQYF. The entire variable domain, with the rest obtained from reference TRBV28 and TRBJ2-3, is as follows: DVKVTQSSRYLVKRTGEKVFLECVQDMDHENMFWYRQDPGLGLRLIYFSYDVKMKEKGDIPEGYSVSREKKERFSLILESASTNQTSMYLCASTPTRGGNGDTQYFGPGTRLTVL.

This clone was observed a few times. The genes are TRBV2 and TRBJ1-1; 8 nucleotides agree with TRBD1. The CDR3 totals 13 residues. With 8 bases clipped from V and 6 bases from J, the junction kept 8 bases outside the gene matches. Per the germline V gene, CDR1 is SNHLY and CDR2 is FYNNEI. CDR3 DNA sequence: TGTGCCAGCCTGCAGGGGGCCGGCGCTGAAGCTTTCTTT. Translated: CASLQGAGAEAFF.

The J gene is TRBJ2-3, the V gene TRBV28; D is possibly TRBD1 (6 bases). V was clipped by 2 bases and J by 3 bases, with 15 bases between them. This CDR3 region has 16 residues. Germline-derived CDR1 and CDR2 are MDHEN and SYDVKM. The CDR3 nucleotides read TGTGCCAGCAGTTTAGGGGGCGGCTTCAGGACAGATACGCAGTATTTT. Amino acids: CASSLGGGFRTDTQYF.

The chain combines TRBV14 with TRBJ2-7; D is possibly TRBD1 (6 bases). V lost 4 bases and J lost 3, with 16 bases in between. Germline CDR1 SGHDN, CDR2 FVKESK. The CDR3 runs 15 residues. The CDR3 region is CASSPPGARFYEQYF. The CDR3 DNA is TGTGCCAGCAGCCCCCCAGGGGCGCGGTTCTACGAGCAGTACTTC.

CDR3 sequence reads: CASSLKLAGVNEQFF. CDR3 bases: TGCGCCAGCAGCTTGAAACTAGCGGGGGTCAATGAGCAGTTCTTC. The genes are TRBV5-1 and TRBJ2-1; 11 bases are shared with TRBD2. The CDR3 is 15 residues long. CDR1 and CDR2 (germline): SGHRS, YFSETQ. After removal of 1 base from V and 6 bases from J, the junction contained 3 bases not matched to a gene.

The chain is built from TRBV19 and TRBJ2-2, with a weak D call TRBD2 (6 bases). V was trimmed by 3 bases and J by 4 bases, leaving 15 bases between them. This CDR3 is built from 16 residues. Germline CDR1 reads LNHDA; CDR2 reads SQIVND (reference sequence). The CDR3 loop is CASSIRPSGVTGELFF. The CDR3 region has the DNA TGTGCCAGTAGTATCAGACCGTCGGGGGTCACCGGGGAGCTGTTTTTT.

This sequence joins TRBV5-6 and TRBJ1-1; 7 bases are a match to TRBD1. This CDR3 contains 14 residues. The germline CDR1 and CDR2 sequences are SGHDT and YYEEEE. The V segment lost 0 bases and the J segment 8 bases; nucleotides outside the gene matches: 7. In DNA, the CDR3 is TGTGCCAGCAGCTTGGACTACAGGGGATCAGAAGCTTTCTTT. It translates to CASSLDYRGSEAFF.

This sequence joins TRBV12-1 and TRBJ1-1; the table's D call of TRBD1 was not tested on the DNA. TRBV12-1 is designated a pseudogene. The length of the CDR3 is 13 residues. CDR3 residues: CASTPGVSTEAFF. DNA for the CDR3: TGTGCCAGCACCCCAGGGGTGAGCACTGAAGCTTTCTTT.

The genes are TRBV18 and TRBJ2-1; 7 bases align to TRBD1. Germline V gene sequence: CDR1 KGHSH, CDR2 LQKENI. The CDR3 contains 15 residues. Trimming cost V 1 base and J 0 bases; bases outside gene matches: 0. The DNA of the CDR3 is TGTGCCAGCTCACCACGACAGGGCTCCTACAATGAGCAGTTCTTC. It codes for CASSPRQGSYNEQFF. Full variable domain (rest looked up from reference TRBV18 and TRBJ2-1): NAGVMQNPRHLVRRRGQEARLRCSPMKGHSHVYWYRQLPEEGLKFMVYLQKENIIDESGMPKERFSAEFPKEGPSILRIQQVVRGDSAAYFCASSPRQGSYNEQFFGPGTRLTVL.

J is TRBJ2-5 and V is TRBV6-5, with 8 bases matching TRBD1. The CDR3 is 13 residues long. Germline values: CDR1 MNHEY, CDR2 SVGAGI. V lost 6 bases, J lost 3 bases, and 3 bases stayed unmatched. The CDR3 DNA sequence: TGTGCCAGCAGGGACAGGGTGAAAGAGACCCAGTACTTC. Encoded protein: CASRDRVKETQYF.

The chain couples TRBV15 to TRBJ1-3; no clear D gene. Trimming pared 0 bases from V and 7 bases from J, leaving 7 bases between. This CDR3 is built from 13 residues. Germline lookup yields CDR1 LNHNV and CDR2 YYDKDF (reference sequence). The CDR3 is CATSRESGNTIYF. DNA for the CDR3: TGTGCCACCAGCAGAGAGAGCGGGAACACCATATATTTT.

The rearrangement joins TRBV30 to TRBJ2-5, with TRBD2 matching over 12 bases. V shed 4 bases, J shed 7 bases, and the junction held 1 base outside the gene matches. The CDR3 contains 12 residues. Germline V gene data show CDR1 as GTSNPN and CDR2 as SVGIG (reference sequence). CDR3 sequence reads: CAWKLAGGTQYF. The CDR3 bases are TGTGCCTGGAAACTAGCGGGAGGGACCCAGTACTTC.

The chain joins TRBV7-9 to TRBJ1-3; D is unclear. This CDR3 is built from 14 residues. V shed 6 bases and J shed 0 bases, with 9 bases lying between them. Germline loops: CDR1 SEHNR, CDR2 FQNEAQ (reference sequence). The CDR3 region is CASRIGLSGNTIYF. The DNA of the CDR3 is TGTGCCAGCAGAATCGGACTCTCTGGAAACACCATATATTTT.

The chain is built from TRBV10-3 and TRBJ2-1, with 11 nucleotides matching TRBD2. The CDR3 loop spans 14 amino acids. Losses at the gene ends were 10 bases for V and 7 bases for J; bases not matched to a gene: 9. Germline lookup yields CDR1 ENHRY and CDR2 SYGVKD. The CDR3 loop is CASSGGAILNEQFF. Written as DNA, the CDR3 is TGTGCCAGTAGCGGGGGGGCCATACTAAATGAGCAGTTCTTC.

The rearrangement uses TRBV21-1 and TRBJ1-5; the DNA was not used to check the table's D call, TRBD1. TRBV21-1 represents a pseudogene. This CDR3 spans 16 amino acids. The chain's CDR3 is CASSKGGDRWGQPQHF. The CDR3 region has the DNA TGTGCCAGCAGCAAAGGGGGGGACAGATGGGGTCAGCCCCAGCATTTT.